The rows below give T cell receptor beta chains drawn from one sample of a study of blood T cell repertoires in COVID-19. TCRdb keeps only in-frame clones here, not all; method: immunoSEQ multiplex PCR. The sample has about 200,000 clones, about 88% seen once. The specimen was peripheral blood. These receptors were obtained from a woman of 80 years or more with acute or convalescent COVID-19. Each CDR3 is given with its conserved first and last residue. D genes are given only for firm matches. Size is omitted from some rows. Given values are once, few, many or a class for expanded clones.

cdr3_aa cdr3_nt j_call v_call d_call clone_size
CACVPGPRGEAFF TGTGCCTGCGTGCCCGGCCCCCGGGGTGAAGCTTTCTTT TRBJ1-1 TRBV6-6 - once
CASSRRTGSFYQETQYF TGTGCCAGCAGCAGACGGACAGGATCCTTTTACCAAGAGACCCAGTACTTC TRBJ2-5 TRBV7-8 TRBD1 -
CASSLGREGTDTQYF TGCGCCAGCAGCTTGGGCCGGGAAGGCACAGATACGCAGTATTTT TRBJ2-3 TRBV5-1 - -
CASSPNSIREQYF TGTGCCAGCAGCCCGAATAGCATTCGGGAGCAGTACTTC TRBJ2-7 TRBV4-2 - -
CASAGANQGYGYTF TGTGCCAGCGCAGGGGCCAATCAGGGCTATGGCTACACCTTC TRBJ1-2 TRBV5-4 - -
CASSSSAPYEQYF TGTGCCAGCAGTTCTAGCGCGCCCTACGAGCAGTACTTC TRBJ2-7 TRBV28 - -
CASSVVPNTGELFF TGTGCCAGCAGCGTAGTCCCTAACACCGGGGAGCTGTTTTTT TRBJ2-2 TRBV9 - -
CASSLQGPSADTQYF TGTGCCAGCAGCCTACAGGGTCCTTCCGCAGATACGCAGTATTTT TRBJ2-3 TRBV5-4 - -
CASSVAGGSHTGELFF TGTGCCAGCAGCGTAGCTGGAGGGAGTCACACCGGGGAGCTGTTTTTT TRBJ2-2 TRBV9 - -
CASSLVGQGKGYTF TGTGCCAGCAGCTTGGTAGGTCAGGGTAAAGGCTACACCTTC TRBJ1-2 TRBV5-6 - -
CASSSGGPYEQYF TGTGCCAGCAGCTCGGGGGGGCCCTACGAGCAGTACTTC TRBJ2-7 TRBV11-2 TRBD2 -
CASSRPLSHSSNQPQHF TGTGCCAGCAGCCGGCCTCTTAGTCACAGTAGCAATCAGCCCCAGCATTTT TRBJ1-5 TRBV6-2/TRBV6-3 - -
CASSRYRGWSDTQYF TGTGCCAGCAGCCGATACAGGGGGTGGTCAGATACGCAGTATTTT TRBJ2-3 TRBV14 TRBD1 -
CASSLAAGTGAGEQYF TGCGCCAGCAGCTTGGCTGCCGGGACAGGGGCGGGAGAGCAGTACTTC TRBJ2-7 TRBV5-1 TRBD1 -
CASRLGEGYGYTF TGTGCCAGCAGGCTTGGGGAGGGCTATGGCTACACCTTC TRBJ1-2 TRBV28 - -
CASSMGLAGGTTHYGQYF TGTGCCAGTAGTATGGGCCTAGCGGGAGGAACAACTCATTACGGGCAGTATTTT TRBJ2-3 TRBV19 TRBD2 -
CASSVPTGANTEAFF TGTGCCAGCAGCGTACCGACGGGAGCCAACACTGAAGCTTTCTTT TRBJ1-1 TRBV5-4 - -
CASSQRTGGETQYF TGTGCCAGCAGTCAACGGACAGGGGGTGAGACCCAGTACTTC TRBJ2-5 TRBV11-3 TRBD1 -
CASSLGTGTGNAGYTF TGCGCCAGCAGCTTGGGGACGGGGACAGGTAATGCTGGCTACACCTTC TRBJ1-2 TRBV5-1 TRBD1 -
CASSTGGRPQYF TGTGCCAGCAGTACGGGTGGGAGGCCCCAGTACTTC TRBJ2-7 TRBV6-2/TRBV6-3 - few
CASSFLNYGYTF TGTGCCAGCAGCTTTCTTAACTATGGCTACACCTTC TRBJ1-2 TRBV7-2 - -
CASSVGPDTDTQYF TGTGCCAGCAGCGTAGGTCCAGACACAGATACGCAGTATTTT TRBJ2-3 TRBV9 - few
CASSTPGQGTRNTIYF TGTGCCAGTAGTACACCGGGACAGGGGACAAGGAACACCATATATTTT TRBJ1-3 TRBV19 TRBD1 -
CASRLDSISGYTF TGCGCCAGCAGATTGGACAGTATAAGTGGCTACACCTTC TRBJ1-2 TRBV5-1 - -
CASSLRQGTDTQYF TGTGCCAGCAGCCTCCGACAGGGCACAGATACGCAGTATTTT TRBJ2-3 TRBV7-2 - -
CASSKGLCHDEQYF TGTGCCAGCAGCAAGGGACTTTGTCACGACGAGCAGTACTTC TRBJ2-7 TRBV21-1 - -
CASKGLAGTYNEQFF TGTGCCAGCAAGGGACTAGCGGGTACCTACAATGAGCAGTTCTTC TRBJ2-1 TRBV2 TRBD2 -
CASSRRDRGTDTQYF TGTGCCAGCAGCCGCCGGGACAGGGGTACAGATACGCAGTATTTT TRBJ2-3 TRBV7-8 TRBD1 -